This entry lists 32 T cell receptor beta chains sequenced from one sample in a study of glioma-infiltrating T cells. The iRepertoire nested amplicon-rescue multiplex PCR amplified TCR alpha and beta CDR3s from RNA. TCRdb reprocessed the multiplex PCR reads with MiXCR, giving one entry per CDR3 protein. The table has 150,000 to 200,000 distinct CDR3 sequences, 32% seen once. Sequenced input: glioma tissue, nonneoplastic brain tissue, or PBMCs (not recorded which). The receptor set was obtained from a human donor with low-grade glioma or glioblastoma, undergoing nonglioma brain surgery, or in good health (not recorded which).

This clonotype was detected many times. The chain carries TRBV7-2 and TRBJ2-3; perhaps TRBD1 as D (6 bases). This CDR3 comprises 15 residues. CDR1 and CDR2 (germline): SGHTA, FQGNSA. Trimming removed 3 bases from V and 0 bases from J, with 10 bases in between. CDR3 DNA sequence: TGTGCCAGCAGCTTTCAGGGGCCTAGCACAGATACGCAGTATTTT. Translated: CASSFQGPSTDTQYF.

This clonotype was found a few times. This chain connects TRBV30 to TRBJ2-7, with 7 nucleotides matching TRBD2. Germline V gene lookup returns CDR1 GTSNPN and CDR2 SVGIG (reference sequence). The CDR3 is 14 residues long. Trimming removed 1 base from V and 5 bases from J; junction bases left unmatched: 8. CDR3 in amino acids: CAWSGAGESNEQYF. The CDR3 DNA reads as TGTGCCTGGAGTGGGGCGGGAGAGTCCAACGAGCAGTACTTC.

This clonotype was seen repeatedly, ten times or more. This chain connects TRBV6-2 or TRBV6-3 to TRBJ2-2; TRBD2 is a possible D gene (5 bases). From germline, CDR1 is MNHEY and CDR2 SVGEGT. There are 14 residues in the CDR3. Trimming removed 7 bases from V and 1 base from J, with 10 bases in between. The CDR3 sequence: CASKVGVNTGELFF. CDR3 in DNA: TGTGCCAGCAAAGTGGGAGTGAACACCGGGGAGCTGTTTTTT.

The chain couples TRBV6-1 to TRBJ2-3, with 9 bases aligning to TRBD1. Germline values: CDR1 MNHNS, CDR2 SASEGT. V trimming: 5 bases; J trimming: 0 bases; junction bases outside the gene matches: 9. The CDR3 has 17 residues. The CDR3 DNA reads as TGTGCCAGCAGTTCGATAACGGGACAGGGAAGCACAGATACGCAGTATTTT. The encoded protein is CASSSITGQGSTDTQYF.

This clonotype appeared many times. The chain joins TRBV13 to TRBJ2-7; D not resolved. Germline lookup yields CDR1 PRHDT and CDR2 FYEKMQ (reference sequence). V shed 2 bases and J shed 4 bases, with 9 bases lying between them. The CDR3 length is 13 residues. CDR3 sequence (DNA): TGTGCCAGCAGCTTACGGCCTGGGTACGAGCAGTACTTC. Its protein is CASSLRPGYEQYF.

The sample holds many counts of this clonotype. The CDR3 loop reads CASSQGGGTEAFF. Written as DNA, the CDR3 is TGTGCCAGCAGCCAAGGGGGAGGTACTGAAGCTTTCTTT. This chain links TRBV3-1 with TRBJ1-1; D call uncertain. CDR1 is LGHDT, CDR2 YNNKEL, per germline (reference sequence). The V gene lost 1 base and the J gene lost 5 bases, with 8 bases spanning the gap. There are 13 residues in the CDR3.

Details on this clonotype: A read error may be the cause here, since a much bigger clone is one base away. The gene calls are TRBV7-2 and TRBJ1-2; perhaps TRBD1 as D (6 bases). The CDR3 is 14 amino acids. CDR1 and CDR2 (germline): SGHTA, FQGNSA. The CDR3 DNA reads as TGTGCCAGCTGCCCACAGGGAGCTAACTATGTCTACACCTTC. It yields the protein CASCPQGANYVYTF. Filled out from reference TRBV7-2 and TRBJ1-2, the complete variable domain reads GAGVSQSPSNKVTEKGKDVELRCDPISGHTALYWYRQSLGQGLEFLIYFQGNSAPDKSGLPSDRFSAERTGGSVSTLTIQRTQQEDSAVYLCASCPQGANYVYTFGSGTRLTVV.

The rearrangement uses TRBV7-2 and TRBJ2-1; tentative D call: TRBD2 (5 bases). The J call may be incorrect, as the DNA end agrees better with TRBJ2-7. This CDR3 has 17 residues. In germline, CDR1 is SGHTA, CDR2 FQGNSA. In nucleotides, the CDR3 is TGTGCCAGCAGCCAAGGAATGCTGGCCCGCGGGTCTTACGAGCAGTACTTC. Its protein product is CASSQGMLARGSYEQYF.

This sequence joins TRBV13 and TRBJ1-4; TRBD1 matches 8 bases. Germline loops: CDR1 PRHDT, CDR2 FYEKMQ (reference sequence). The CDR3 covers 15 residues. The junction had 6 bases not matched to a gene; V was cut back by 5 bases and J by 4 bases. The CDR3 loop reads CASSATGGGNEKLFF. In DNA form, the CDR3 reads TGTGCCAGCAGCGCAACAGGGGGGGGTAATGAAAAACTGTTTTTT.

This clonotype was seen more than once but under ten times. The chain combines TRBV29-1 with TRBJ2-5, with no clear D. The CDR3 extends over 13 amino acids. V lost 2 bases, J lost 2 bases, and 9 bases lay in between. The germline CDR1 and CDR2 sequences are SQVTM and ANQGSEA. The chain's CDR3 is CSVERQEQETQYF. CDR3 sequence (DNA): TGCAGCGTTGAAAGGCAAGAACAAGAGACCCAGTACTTC. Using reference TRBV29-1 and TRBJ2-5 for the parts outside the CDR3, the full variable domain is SAVISQKPSRDICQRGTSLTIQCQVDSQVTMMFWYRQQPGQSLTLIATANQGSEATYESGFVIDKFPISRPNLTFSTLTVSNMSPEDSSIYLCSVERQEQETQYFGPGTRLLVL.

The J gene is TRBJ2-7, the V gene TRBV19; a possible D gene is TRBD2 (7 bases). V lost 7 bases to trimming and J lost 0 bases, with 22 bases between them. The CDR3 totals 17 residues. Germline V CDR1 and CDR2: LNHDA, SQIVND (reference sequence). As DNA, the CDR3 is TGTGCCAGTACCCCCAGAGGGGGAGGGTCTAGCTCCTACGAGCAGTACTTC. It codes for CASTPRGGGSSSYEQYF. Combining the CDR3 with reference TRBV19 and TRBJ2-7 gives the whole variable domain DGGITQSPKYLFRKEGQNVTLSCEQNLNHDAMYWYRQDPGQGLRLIYYSQIVNDFQKGDIAEGYSVSREKKESFPLTVTSAQKNPTAFYLCASTPRGGGSSSYEQYFGPGTRLTVT.

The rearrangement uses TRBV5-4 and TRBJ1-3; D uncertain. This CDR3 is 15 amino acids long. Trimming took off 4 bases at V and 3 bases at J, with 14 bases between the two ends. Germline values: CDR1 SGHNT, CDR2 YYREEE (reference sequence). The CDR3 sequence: CASSTVEGHGNTIYF. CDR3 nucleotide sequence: TGTGCCAGCAGCACCGTAGAGGGTCATGGAAACACCATATATTTT.

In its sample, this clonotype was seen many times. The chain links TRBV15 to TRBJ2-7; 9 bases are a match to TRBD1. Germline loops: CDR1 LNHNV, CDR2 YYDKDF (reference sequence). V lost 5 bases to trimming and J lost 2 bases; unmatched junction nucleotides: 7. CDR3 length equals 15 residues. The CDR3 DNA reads TGTGCCACCAGCGGGCGGACAGGGGAGGCCTACGAGCAGTACTTC. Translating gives CATSGRTGEAYEQYF.

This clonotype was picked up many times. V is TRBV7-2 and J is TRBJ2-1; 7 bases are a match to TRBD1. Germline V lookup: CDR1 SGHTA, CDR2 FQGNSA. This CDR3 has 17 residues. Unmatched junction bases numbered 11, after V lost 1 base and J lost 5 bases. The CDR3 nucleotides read TGTGCCAGCAGCTTAGGATATCGACAGGGATCCGACAATGAGCAGTTCTTC. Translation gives CASSLGYRQGSDNEQFF.

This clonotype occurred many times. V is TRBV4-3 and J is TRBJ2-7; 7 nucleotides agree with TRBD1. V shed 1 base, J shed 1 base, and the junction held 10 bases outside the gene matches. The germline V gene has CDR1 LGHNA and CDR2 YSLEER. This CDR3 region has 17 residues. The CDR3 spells CASSQGTGQVSSYEQYF. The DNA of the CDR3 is TGCGCCAGCAGCCAAGGAACTGGACAGGTTTCATCCTACGAGCAGTACTTC.

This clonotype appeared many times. For the CDR3, the DNA is TGTGCCAGCAGTACCGGGACTAGCGGGTACACAGATACGCAGTATTTT. Encoded protein: CASSTGTSGYTDTQYF. The chain links TRBV6-1 to TRBJ2-3; TRBD2 agrees at 12 bases. J lost 2 bases, V lost 5 bases, and 5 bases had no gene match. CDR1 is MNHNS and CDR2 is SASEGT in the germline V gene. The CDR3 is 16 residues long.

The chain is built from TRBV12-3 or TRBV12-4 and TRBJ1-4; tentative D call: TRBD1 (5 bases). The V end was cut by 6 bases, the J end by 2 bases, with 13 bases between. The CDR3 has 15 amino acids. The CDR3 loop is CASSRVGSTNEKLFF. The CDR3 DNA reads TGTGCCAGCAGCAGGGTTGGCTCGACTAATGAAAAACTGTTTTTT.

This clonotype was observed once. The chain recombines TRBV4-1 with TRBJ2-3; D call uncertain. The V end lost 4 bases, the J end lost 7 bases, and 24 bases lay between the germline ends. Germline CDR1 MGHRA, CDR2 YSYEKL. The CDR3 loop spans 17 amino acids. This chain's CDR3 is CASSPVRRSPIPYTQYF. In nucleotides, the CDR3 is TGCGCCAGCAGCCCGGTTAGAAGGAGCCCCATTCCGTATACGCAGTATTTT.

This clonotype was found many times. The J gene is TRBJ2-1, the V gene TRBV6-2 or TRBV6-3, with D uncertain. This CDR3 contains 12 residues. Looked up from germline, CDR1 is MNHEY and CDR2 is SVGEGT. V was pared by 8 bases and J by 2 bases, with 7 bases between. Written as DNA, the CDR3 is TGTGCCAGCGGACGAGCCTACAATGAGCAGTTCTTC. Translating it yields CASGRAYNEQFF.

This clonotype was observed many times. CDR3 coding DNA: TGTGCCACCAGCAGAGCCCCCACCGGGGAGCTGTTTTTT. Translated: CATSRAPTGELFF. The chain combines TRBV15 with TRBJ2-2; unclear D gene. The CDR3 covers 13 residues. Trimming took off 1 base at V and 4 bases at J, with 4 bases between the two ends. Germline V CDR1 and CDR2: LNHNV, YYDKDF (reference sequence).

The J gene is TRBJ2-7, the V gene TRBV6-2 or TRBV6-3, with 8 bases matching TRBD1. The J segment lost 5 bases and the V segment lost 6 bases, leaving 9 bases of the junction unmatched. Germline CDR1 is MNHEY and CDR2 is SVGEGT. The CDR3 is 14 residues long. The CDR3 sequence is CASRGQGDYNEQYF. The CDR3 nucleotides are TGTGCCAGCAGAGGACAGGGTGACTACAACGAGCAGTACTTC.

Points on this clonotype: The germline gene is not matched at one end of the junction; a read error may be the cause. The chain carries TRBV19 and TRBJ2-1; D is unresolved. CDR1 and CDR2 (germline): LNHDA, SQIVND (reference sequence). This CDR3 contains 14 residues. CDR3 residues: CASSSKNSPNEQFF. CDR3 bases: TGTGCAAGTAGTTCGAAGAATAGCCCCAATGAGCAGTTCTTC.

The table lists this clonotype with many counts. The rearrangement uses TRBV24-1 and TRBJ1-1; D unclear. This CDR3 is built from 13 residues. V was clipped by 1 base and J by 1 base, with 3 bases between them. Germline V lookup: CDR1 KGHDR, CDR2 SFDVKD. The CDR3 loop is CATSDFPNTEAFF. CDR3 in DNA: TGTGCCACCAGTGATTTTCCGAACACTGAAGCTTTCTTT.

CDR3 sequence: CASSPQARQTSTDTQYF. DNA of the CDR3: TGCGCCAGCAGCCCTCAGGCACGACAGACTAGCACAGATACGCAGTATTTT. The chain combines TRBV4-1 with TRBJ2-3; tentative D call: TRBD1 (5 bases). The CDR3 is made up of 17 amino acids. CDR1 and CDR2 from the germline V gene are MGHRA and YSYEKL. Deletions cut 4 bases from V and 0 bases from J, with 17 bases between.

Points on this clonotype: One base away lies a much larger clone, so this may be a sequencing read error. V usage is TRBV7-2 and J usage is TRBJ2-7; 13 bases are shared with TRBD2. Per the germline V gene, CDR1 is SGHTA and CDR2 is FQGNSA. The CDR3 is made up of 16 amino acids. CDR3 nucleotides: TGTGCCAGCAGCTATGGACTAGCGGGAGAGACCTACGATCAGTACTTC. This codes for CASSYGLAGETYDQYF.

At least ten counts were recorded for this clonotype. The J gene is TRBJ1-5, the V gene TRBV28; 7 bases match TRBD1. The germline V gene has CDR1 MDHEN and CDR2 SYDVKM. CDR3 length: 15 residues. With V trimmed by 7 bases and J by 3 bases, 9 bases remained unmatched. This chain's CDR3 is CASMLQGTFNQPQHF. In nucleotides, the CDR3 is TGTGCCAGCATGCTACAGGGGACATTCAATCAGCCCCAGCATTTT. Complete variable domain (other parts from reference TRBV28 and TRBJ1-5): DVKVTQSSRYLVKRTGEKVFLECVQDMDHENMFWYRQDPGLGLRLIYFSYDVKMKEKGDIPEGYSVSREKKERFSLILESASTNQTSMYLCASMLQGTFNQPQHFGDGTRLSIL.

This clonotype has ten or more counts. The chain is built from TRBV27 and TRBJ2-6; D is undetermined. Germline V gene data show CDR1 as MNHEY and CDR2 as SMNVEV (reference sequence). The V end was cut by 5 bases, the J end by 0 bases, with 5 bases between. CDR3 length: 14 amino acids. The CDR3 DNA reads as TGTGCCAGCAGTGCATACTCTGGGGCCAACGTCCTGACTTTC. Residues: CASSAYSGANVLTF.

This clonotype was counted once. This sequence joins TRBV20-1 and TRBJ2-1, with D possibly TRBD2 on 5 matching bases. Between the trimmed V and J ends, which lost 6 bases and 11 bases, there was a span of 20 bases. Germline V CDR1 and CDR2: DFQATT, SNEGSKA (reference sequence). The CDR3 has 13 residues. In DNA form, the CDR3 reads TGCAGTGCGGAGAGCGGAAACTCCTACAAGCAGTTCTTC. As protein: CSAESGNSYKQFF.

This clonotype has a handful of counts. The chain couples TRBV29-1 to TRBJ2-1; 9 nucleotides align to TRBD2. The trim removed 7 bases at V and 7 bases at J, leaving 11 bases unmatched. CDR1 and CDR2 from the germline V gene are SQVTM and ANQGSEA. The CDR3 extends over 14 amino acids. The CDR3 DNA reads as TGCAGCGCATCACGGGGACTAGCTACAAATGAGCAGTTCTTC. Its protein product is CSASRGLATNEQFF.

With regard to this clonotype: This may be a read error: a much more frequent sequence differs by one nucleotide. Here the CDR3 DNA reads TGTGCCAGCAGCTTGGGGGAGCAGTGTAGCTATGGCTACACCTTC. Its translation: CASSLGEQCSYGYTF. V gene TRBV5-4 combines with J gene TRBJ1-2; D remains unclear. This CDR3 spans 15 amino acids. V lost 0 bases, J lost 4 bases, and 13 bases lay in between. In germline, CDR1 is SGHNT, CDR2 YYREEE (reference sequence).

CDR3 sequence reads: CTSTVSYSNEQFF. In nucleotides, the CDR3 is TGTACAAGCACCGTGAGTTACTCGAATGAGCAGTTCTTC. This chain uses TRBV28 with TRBJ2-1; D gene uncertain. This CDR3 spans 13 amino acids. Germline V gene data show CDR1 as MDHEN and CDR2 as SYDVKM.

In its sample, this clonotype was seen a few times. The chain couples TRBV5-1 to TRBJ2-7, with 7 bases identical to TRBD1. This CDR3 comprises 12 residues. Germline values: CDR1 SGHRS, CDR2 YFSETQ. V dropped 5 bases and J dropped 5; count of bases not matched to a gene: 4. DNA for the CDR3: TGCGCCAGCAGAAGGGGGCTGGACGAGCAGTACTTC. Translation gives CASRRGLDEQYF.